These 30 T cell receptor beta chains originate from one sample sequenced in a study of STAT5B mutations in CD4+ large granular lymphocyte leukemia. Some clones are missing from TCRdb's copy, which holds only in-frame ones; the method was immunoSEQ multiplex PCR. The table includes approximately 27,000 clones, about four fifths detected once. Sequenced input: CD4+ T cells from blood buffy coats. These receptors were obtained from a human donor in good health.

CDR3 amino acids: CASSLGGGNTGELFF. The CDR3 DNA sequence: TGCGCCAGCAGCTTGGGCGGGGGGAACACCGGGGAGCTGTTTTTT. The chain carries TRBV5-1 and TRBJ2-2, with 7 bases identical to TRBD2. After removal of 0 bases from V and 1 base from J, the junction contained 0 bases not matched to a gene. The CDR3 extends over 15 amino acids. Germline CDR1 SGHRS, CDR2 YFSETQ. Filled out from reference TRBV5-1 and TRBJ2-2, the complete variable domain reads KAGVTQTPRYLIKTRGQQVTLSCSPISGHRSVSWYQQTPGQGLQFLFEYFSETQRNKGNFPGRFSGRQFSNSRSEMNVSTLELGDSALYLCASSLGGGNTGELFFGEGSRLTVL.

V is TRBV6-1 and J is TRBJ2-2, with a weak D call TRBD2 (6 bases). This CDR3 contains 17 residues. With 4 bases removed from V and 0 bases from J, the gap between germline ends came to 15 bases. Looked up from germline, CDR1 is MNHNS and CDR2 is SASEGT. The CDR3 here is CASSAPRGRTNTGELFF. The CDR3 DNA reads TGTGCCAGCAGTGCCCCGCGGGGACGCACGAACACCGGGGAGCTGTTTTTT.

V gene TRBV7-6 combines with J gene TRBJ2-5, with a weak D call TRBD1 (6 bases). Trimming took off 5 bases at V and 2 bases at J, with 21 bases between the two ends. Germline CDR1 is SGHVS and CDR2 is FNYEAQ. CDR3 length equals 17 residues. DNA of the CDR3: TGTGCCAGCAGCCAACTGGGGGCTAGCACATATCAAGAGACCCAGTACTTC. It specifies CASSQLGASTYQETQYF.

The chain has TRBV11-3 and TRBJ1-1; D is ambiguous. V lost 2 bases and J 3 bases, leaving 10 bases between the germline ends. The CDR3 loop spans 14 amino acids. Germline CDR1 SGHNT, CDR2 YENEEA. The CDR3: CASSLNVGYTEAFF. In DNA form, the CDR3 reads TGTGCCAGCAGCTTAAACGTCGGTTACACTGAAGCTTTCTTT.

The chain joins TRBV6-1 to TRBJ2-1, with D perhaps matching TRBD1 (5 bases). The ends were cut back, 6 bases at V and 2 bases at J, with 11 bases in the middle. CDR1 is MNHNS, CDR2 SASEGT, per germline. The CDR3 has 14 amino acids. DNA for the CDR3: TGTGCCAGCAGCGAGGTCAGGGCCTACAATGAGCAGTTCTTC. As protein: CASSEVRAYNEQFF.

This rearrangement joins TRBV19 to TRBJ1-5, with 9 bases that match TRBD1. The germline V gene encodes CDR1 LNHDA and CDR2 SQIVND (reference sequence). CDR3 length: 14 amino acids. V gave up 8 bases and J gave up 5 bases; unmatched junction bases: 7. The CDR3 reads CASSPGQGYQPQHF. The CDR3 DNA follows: TGTGCCAGTTCGCCGGGACAGGGTTATCAGCCCCAGCATTTT. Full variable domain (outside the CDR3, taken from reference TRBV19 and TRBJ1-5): DGGITQSPKYLFRKEGQNVTLSCEQNLNHDAMYWYRQDPGQGLRLIYYSQIVNDFQKGDIAEGYSVSREKKESFPLTVTSAQKNPTAFYLCASSPGQGYQPQHFGDGTRLSIL.

The CDR3 here is CASRGDRGLTGELFF. CDR3 nucleotide sequence: TGTGCCAGCAGGGGGGACAGGGGACTCACCGGGGAGCTGTTTTTT. The genes are TRBV27 and TRBJ2-2; TRBD1 matches at 10 bases. The germline V gene has CDR1 MNHEY and CDR2 SMNVEV (reference sequence). Trimming removed 6 bases from V and 4 bases from J; junction bases left unmatched: 5. The CDR3 extends over 15 amino acids.

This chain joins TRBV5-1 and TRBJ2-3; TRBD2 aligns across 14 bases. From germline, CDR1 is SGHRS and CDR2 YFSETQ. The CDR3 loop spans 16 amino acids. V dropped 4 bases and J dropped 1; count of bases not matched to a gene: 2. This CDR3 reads CASSPGLAGGTDTQYF. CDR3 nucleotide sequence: TGCGCCAGCAGCCCGGGACTAGCGGGGGGCACAGATACGCAGTATTTT.

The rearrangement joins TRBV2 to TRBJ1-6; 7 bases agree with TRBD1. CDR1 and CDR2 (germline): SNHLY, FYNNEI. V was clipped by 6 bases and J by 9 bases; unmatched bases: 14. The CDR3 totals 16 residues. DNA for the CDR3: TGTGCCAGCAGACGTCCGGGGACAGTCTTAGGTTCACCCCTCCACTTT. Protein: CASRRPGTVLGSPLHF.

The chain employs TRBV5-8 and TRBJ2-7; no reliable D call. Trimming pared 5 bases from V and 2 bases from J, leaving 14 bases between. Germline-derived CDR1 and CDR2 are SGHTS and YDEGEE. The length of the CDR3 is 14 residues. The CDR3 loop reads CASRWGPGPYEQYV. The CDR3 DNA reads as TGTGCCAGCAGGTGGGGTCCCGGTCCCTACGAGCAGTACGTC.

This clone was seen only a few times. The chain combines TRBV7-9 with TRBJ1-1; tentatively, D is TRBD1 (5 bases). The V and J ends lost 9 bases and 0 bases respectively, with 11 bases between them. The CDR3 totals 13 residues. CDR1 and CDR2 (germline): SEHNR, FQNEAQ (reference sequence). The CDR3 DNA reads TGTGCCAGTACTAGGGGATTGAACACTGAAGCTTTCTTT. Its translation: CASTRGLNTEAFF.

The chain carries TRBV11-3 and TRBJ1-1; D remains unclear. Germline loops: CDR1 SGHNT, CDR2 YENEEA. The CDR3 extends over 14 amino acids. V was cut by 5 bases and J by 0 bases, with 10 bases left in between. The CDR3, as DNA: TGTGCCAGCAGCGTTACTCGGGTGAACACTGAAGCTTTCTTT. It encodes CASSVTRVNTEAFF. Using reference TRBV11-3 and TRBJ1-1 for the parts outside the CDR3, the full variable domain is EAGVVQSPRYKIIEKKQPVAFWCNPISGHNTLYWYLQNLGQGPELLIRYENEEAVDDSQLPKDRFSAERLKGVDSTLKIQPAELGDSAVYLCASSVTRVNTEAFFGQGTRLTVV.

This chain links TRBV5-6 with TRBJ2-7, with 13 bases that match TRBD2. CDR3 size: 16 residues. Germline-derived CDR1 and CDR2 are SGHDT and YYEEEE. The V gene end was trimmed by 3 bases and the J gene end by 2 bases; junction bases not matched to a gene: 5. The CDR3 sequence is CASSSGGTSGTYEQYF. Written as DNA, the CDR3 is TGTGCCAGCAGCTCTGGGGGGACTAGCGGGACCTACGAGCAGTACTTC. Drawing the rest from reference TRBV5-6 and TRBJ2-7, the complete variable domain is DAGVTQSPTHLIKTRGQQVTLRCSPKSGHDTVSWYQQALGQGPQFIFQYYEEEERQRGNFPDRFSGHQFPNYSSELNVNALLLGDSALYLCASSSGGTSGTYEQYFGPGTRLTVT.

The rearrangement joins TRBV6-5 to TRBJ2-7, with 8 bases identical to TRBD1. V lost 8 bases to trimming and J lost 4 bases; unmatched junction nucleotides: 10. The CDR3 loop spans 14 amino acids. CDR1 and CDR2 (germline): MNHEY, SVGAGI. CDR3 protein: CASQRGQGLYEQYF. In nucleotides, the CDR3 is TGTGCCAGCCAGCGTGGACAGGGACTTTACGAGCAGTACTTC.

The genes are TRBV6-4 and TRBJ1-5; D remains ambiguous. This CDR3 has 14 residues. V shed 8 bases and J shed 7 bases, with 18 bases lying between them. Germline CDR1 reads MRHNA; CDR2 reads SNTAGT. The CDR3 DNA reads TGTGCCAGCCTACCGCGCCAGTTCCCCCAGCCCCAGCATTTT. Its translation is CASLPRQFPQPQHF.

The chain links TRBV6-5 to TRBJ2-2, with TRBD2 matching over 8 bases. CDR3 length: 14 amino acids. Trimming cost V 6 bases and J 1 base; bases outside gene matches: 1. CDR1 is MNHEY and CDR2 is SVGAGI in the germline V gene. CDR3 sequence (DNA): TGTGCCAGCAGAACTAGCGGGAACACCGGGGAGCTGTTTTTT. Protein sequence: CASRTSGNTGELFF.

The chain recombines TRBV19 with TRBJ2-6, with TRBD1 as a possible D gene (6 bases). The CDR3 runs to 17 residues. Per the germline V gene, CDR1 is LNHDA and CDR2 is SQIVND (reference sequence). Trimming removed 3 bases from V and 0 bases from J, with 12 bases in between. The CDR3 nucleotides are TGTGCCAGTAGTATTGGGGGCACATACTCTGGGGCCAACGTCCTGACTTTC. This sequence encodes CASSIGGTYSGANVLTF.

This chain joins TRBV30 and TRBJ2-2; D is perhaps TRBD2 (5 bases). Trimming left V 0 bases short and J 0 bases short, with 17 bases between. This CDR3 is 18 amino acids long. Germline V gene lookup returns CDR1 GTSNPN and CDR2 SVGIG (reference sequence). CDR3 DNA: TGTGCCTGGAGTGTACTCCGGTCCGGGGTATCGAACACCGGGGAGCTGTTTTTT. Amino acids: CAWSVLRSGVSNTGELFF.

CDR3 nucleotide sequence: TGTGCCAGCAGCGTAGAGAACAGGGGAAGAAAACTGTTTTTT. Translation: CASSVENRGRKLFF. The chain joins TRBV9 to TRBJ1-4; 7 bases fit TRBD1. In germline, CDR1 is SGDLS, CDR2 YYNGEE. V lost 0 bases and J lost 10; bases outside the gene matches: 6. The CDR3 consists of 14 residues.

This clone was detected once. The CDR3 region has the DNA TGCGCCAGCAGCTTGGCAGGGTCAAGTTCCTACGAGCAGTACTTC. Translating it yields CASSLAGSSSYEQYF. The chain couples TRBV5-1 to TRBJ2-5; weak D call: TRBD1 (5 bases). The J call may be in error: the DNA end matches TRBJ2-7 better. CDR1 and CDR2 from the germline V gene are SGHRS and YFSETQ. The CDR3 extends over 15 amino acids.

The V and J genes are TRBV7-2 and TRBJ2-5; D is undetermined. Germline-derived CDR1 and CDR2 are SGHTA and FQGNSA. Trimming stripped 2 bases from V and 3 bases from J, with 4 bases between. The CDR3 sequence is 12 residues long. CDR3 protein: CASSLSKETQYF. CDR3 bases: TGTGCCAGCAGCTTATCCAAAGAGACCCAGTACTTC.

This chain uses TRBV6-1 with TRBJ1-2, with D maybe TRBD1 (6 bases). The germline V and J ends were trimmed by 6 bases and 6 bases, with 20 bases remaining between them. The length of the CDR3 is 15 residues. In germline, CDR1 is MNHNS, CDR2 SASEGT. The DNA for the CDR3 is TGTGCCAGCAGCGCAACAGGGCTTCGATTCAATGGCTACACCTTC. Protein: CASSATGLRFNGYTF.

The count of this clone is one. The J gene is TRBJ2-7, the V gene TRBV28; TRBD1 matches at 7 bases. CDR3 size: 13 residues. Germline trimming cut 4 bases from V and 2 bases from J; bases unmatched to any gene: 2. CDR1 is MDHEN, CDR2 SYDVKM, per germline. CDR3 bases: TGTGCCAGCAGTTCCGACAGGGCCTACGAGCAGTACGTC. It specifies CASSSDRAYEQYV.

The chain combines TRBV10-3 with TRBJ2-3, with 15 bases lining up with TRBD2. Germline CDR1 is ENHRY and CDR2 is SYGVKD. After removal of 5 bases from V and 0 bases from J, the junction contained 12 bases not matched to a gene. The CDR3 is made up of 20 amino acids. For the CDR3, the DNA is TGTGCCATCAGTAGTGGACTAGCGGGAGGGCCGCTGGTGAGCACAGATACGCAGTATTTT. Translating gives CAISSGLAGGPLVSTDTQYF.

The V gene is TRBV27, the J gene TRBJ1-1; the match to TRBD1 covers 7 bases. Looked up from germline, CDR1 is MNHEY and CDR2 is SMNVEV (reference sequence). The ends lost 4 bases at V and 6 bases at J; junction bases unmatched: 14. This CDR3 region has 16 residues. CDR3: CASSSAHSTGRPEAFF. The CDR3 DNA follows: TGTGCCAGCAGTTCAGCCCACTCGACAGGGCGCCCTGAAGCTTTCTTT.

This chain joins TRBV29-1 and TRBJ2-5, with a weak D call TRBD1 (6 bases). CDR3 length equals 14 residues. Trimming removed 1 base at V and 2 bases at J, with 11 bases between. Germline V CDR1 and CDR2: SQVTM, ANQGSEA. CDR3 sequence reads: CSVEGGPFQETQYF. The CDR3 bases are TGCAGCGTTGAAGGGGGGCCGTTTCAAGAGACCCAGTACTTC.

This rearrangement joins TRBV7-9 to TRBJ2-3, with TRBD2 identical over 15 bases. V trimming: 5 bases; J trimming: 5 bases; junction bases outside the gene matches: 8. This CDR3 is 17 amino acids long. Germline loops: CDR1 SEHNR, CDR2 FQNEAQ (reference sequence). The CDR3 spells CASSPNGLAGGLDTQYF. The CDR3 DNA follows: TGTGCCAGCAGCCCAAACGGACTAGCGGGAGGGCTAGATACGCAGTATTTT.

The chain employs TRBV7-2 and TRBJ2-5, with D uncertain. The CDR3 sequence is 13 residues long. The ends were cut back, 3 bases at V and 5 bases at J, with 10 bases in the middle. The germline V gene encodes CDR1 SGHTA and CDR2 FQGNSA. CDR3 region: CASSFASAETQYF. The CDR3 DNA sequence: TGTGCCAGCAGCTTTGCTAGTGCGGAGACCCAGTACTTC.

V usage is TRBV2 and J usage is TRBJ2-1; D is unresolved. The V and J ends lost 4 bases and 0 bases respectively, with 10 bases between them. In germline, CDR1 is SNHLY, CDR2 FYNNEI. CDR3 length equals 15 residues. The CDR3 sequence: CASSVYPGSYNEQFF. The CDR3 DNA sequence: TGTGCCAGCAGTGTGTATCCCGGCTCCTACAATGAGCAGTTCTTC.

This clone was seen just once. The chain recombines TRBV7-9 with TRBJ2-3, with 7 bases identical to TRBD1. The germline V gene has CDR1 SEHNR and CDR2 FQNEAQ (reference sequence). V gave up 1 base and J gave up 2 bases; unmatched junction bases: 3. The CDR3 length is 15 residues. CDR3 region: CASSLETGFTDTQYF. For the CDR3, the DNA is TGTGCCAGCAGCTTAGAGACAGGGTTCACAGATACGCAGTATTTT.